The 17 T cell receptor beta chains in this list originate from one sample, sequenced in a study of read filtering for tumor transcriptome and immune sequencing. Molecular barcoded adaptors covering alpha/delta and beta/gamma chains were used on roughly 370 ng RNA. TCRdb re-called the reads through MiXCR, storing one row per CDR3 protein. Altogether over 15,000 distinct CDR3 sequences are present, over 20% being singletons, with the ten largest covering around 24%. The sequenced sample consisted of a population of CD138-negative cells sorted from bone marrow. The receptors shown here come from a donor over 35 with multiple myeloma.

The chain recombines TRBV29-1 with TRBJ2-3, with 9 bases identical to TRBD2. Germline V lookup: CDR1 SQVTM, CDR2 ANQGSEA. The junction had 12 bases not matched to a gene; V was cut back by 6 bases and J by 2 bases. This CDR3 is built from 16 residues. The CDR3, as DNA: TGCAGCGTCCCAGACGAGACTAGCGGATACACAGATACGCAGTATTTT. Translation: CSVPDETSGYTDTQYF.

A word on this clonotype: A much bigger clone sits one base away, suggesting this may be a read error. In DNA form, the CDR3 reads TGTGCCAGCAGCTCCATACTAGCGCGAGAAGGAGAGCAGTACTTC. Protein product: CASSSILAREGEQYF. The chain uses TRBV5-8 and TRBJ2-7; 7 bases match TRBD2. Trimming removed 3 bases from V and 7 bases from J; junction bases left unmatched: 13. Germline V CDR1 and CDR2: SGHTS, YDEGEE. The CDR3 runs to 15 residues. Looking up the rest from reference TRBV5-8 and TRBJ2-7 gives the full variable domain: EAGVTQSPTHLIKTRGQQATLRCSPISGHTSVYWYQQALGLGLQFLLWYDEGEERNRGNFPPRFSGRQFPNYSSELNVNALELEDSALYLCASSSILAREGEQYFGPGTRLTVT.

This clonotype appeared many times. The chain couples TRBV6-2 or TRBV6-3 to TRBJ2-1; TRBD2 agrees at 13 bases. The ends lost 7 bases at V and 8 bases at J; junction bases unmatched: 5. This CDR3 comprises 14 residues. Germline loops: CDR1 MNHEY, CDR2 SVGEGT. DNA of the CDR3: TGTGCCAGCACGACTAGCGGGGGGCTCGATGAGCAGTTCTTC. It codes for CASTTSGGLDEQFF.

This clonotype was seen repeatedly, ten times or more. This chain uses TRBV5-1 with TRBJ1-1, with 7 bases matching TRBD1. The CDR3 is 16 residues long. Germline-derived CDR1 and CDR2 are SGHRS and YFSETQ. Unmatched junction bases numbered 12, after V lost 4 bases and J lost 3 bases. The CDR3 here is CASSRLKTGSDTEAFF. CDR3 DNA sequence: TGCGCCAGCAGCCGATTAAAGACAGGGTCGGACACTGAAGCTTTCTTT.

This clonotype was counted ten times or more. This rearrangement joins TRBV4-3 to TRBJ2-1, with D perhaps TRBD1 or TRBD2 (5 bases each). The CDR3 is 15 residues long. V was trimmed by 4 bases and J by 1 base, leaving 11 bases between them. CDR1 is LGHNA and CDR2 is YSLEER in the germline V gene. CDR3 coding DNA: TGCGCCAGCAGCCCCGGGACGGCATCCTACAATGAGCAGTTCTTC. Translated: CASSPGTASYNEQFF.

The V gene is TRBV28, the J gene TRBJ2-3; weak D call: TRBD2 (6 bases). Germline CDR1 and CDR2: MDHEN and SYDVKM. Trimming took off 6 bases at V and 2 bases at J, with 21 bases between the two ends. The CDR3 sequence is 17 residues long. The CDR3 reads CASSQPSSALYTDTQYF. The CDR3, as DNA: TGTGCCAGCAGCCAACCGTCTAGCGCCCTATACACAGATACGCAGTATTTT.

This clonotype was counted ten times or more. This chain links TRBV5-1 with TRBJ1-1; D is unclear. The CDR3 extends over 14 amino acids. Germline V lookup: CDR1 SGHRS, CDR2 YFSETQ. Trimming took off 0 bases at V and 5 bases at J, with 11 bases between the two ends. The CDR3 loop is CASSLVGPTTEAFF. DNA of the CDR3: TGCGCCAGCAGCTTGGTGGGCCCGACGACTGAAGCTTTCTTT.

This clonotype was seen ten or more times. The gene calls are TRBV29-1 and TRBJ1-1, with 10 bases that match TRBD1. The trim removed 6 bases at V and 0 bases at J, leaving 7 bases unmatched. CDR1 is SQVTM, CDR2 ANQGSEA, per germline. The CDR3 spans 15 residues. CDR3 protein: CSVDRGQGMNTEAFF. CDR3 nucleotides: TGCAGCGTAGACCGGGGACAGGGGATGAACACTGAAGCTTTCTTT.

About this clonotype: With a much larger clone just one base away, this may be a read error. The gene calls are TRBV5-6 and TRBJ1-2; no clear D. This CDR3 comprises 14 residues. Looked up from germline, CDR1 is SGHDT and CDR2 is YYEEEE. The CDR3 DNA reads TGTGCCAGCAGCTCCCAAGGTTATGACTATGGCTTCACCTTC. As protein: CASSSQGYDYGFTF.

The chain employs TRBV20-1 and TRBJ1-1; D gene ambiguous. The germline gives CDR1 DFQATT, CDR2 SNEGSKA (reference sequence). V was trimmed by 2 bases and J by 1 base, leaving 11 bases between them. The CDR3 consists of 14 residues. CDR3 sequence (DNA): TGCAGTGCTAGATGCCCAGACCGGAACACTGAAGCTTTCTTT. Translating gives CSARCPDRNTEAFF.

The rearrangement joins TRBV5-6 to TRBJ2-6; D remains unclear. This CDR3 has 14 residues. The germline V gene encodes CDR1 SGHDT and CDR2 YYEEEE. The ends were cut back, 4 bases at V and 1 base at J, with 6 bases in the middle. The CDR3 DNA reads TGTGCCAGCAGCCGTCGGTCTGGGGCCAACGTCCTGACTTTC. This codes for CASSRRSGANVLTF.

The rearrangement joins TRBV20-1 to TRBJ2-7; D unclear. CDR1 is DFQATT and CDR2 is SNEGSKA in the germline V gene (reference sequence). The germline V and J ends were trimmed by 1 base and 6 bases, with 13 bases remaining between them. CDR3 length equals 13 residues. Here the CDR3 reads CSARGRVGIEQYF. For the CDR3, the DNA is TGCAGTGCTAGAGGCAGAGTAGGCATCGAGCAGTACTTC.

This clonotype was observed at least ten times. DNA for the CDR3: TGTGCCAGCAGCCTGGAAGAGACCTGGAGAGCCCGAGGGACCCAGTACTTC. As protein: CASSLEETWRARGTQYF. This rearrangement joins TRBV3-1 to TRBJ2-5; D gene ambiguous. V was clipped by 4 bases and J by 7 bases, with 25 bases between them. The CDR3 length is 17 residues. The V gene's germline CDR1 is LGHDT and CDR2 YNNKEL (reference sequence).

This clonotype has at least ten counts. The chain combines TRBV6-5 with TRBJ2-2, with 12 bases matching TRBD2. CDR1 is MNHEY and CDR2 is SVGAGI in the germline V gene. The CDR3 length is 14 residues. With V trimmed by 7 bases and J by 7 bases, 4 bases remained unmatched. This chain's CDR3 is CASMASGGDGELFF. CDR3 nucleotides: TGTGCCAGCATGGCTAGCGGGGGGGACGGGGAGCTGTTTTTT.

This clonotype occurred many times. The V and J genes are TRBV2 and TRBJ2-1; 8 nucleotides match TRBD2. CDR3 length equals 14 residues. With V trimmed by 7 bases and J by 9 bases, 11 bases remained unmatched. Germline V gene sequence: CDR1 SNHLY, CDR2 FYNNEI. CDR3 coding DNA: TGTGCCAGCATTGGGCCCGGGAGGGCGGGTGAGCAGTTCTTC. It specifies CASIGPGRAGEQFF.

The chain employs TRBV28 and TRBJ2-3; D might be TRBD1 or TRBD2, each matching 5 bases. In germline, CDR1 is MDHEN, CDR2 SYDVKM. The CDR3 has 14 amino acids. Trimming pared 3 bases from V and 1 base from J, leaving 8 bases between. CDR3 sequence reads: CASSFGGGTDTQYF. As DNA, the CDR3 is TGTGCCAGCAGTTTTGGGGGAGGCACAGATACGCAGTATTTT.

Sample share makes this clonotype medium-sized. The chain couples TRBV29-1 to TRBJ2-1, with D perhaps TRBD2 (6 bases). The CDR3 consists of 14 residues. Germline V gives CDR1 SQVTM, CDR2 ANQGSEA. Trimming took off 6 bases at V and 9 bases at J, with 21 bases between the two ends. This chain's CDR3 is CSVFTLAQGREQFF. The CDR3 coding sequence is TGCAGCGTCTTCACCCTAGCGCAAGGTCGTGAGCAGTTCTTC.